The 9 T cell receptor beta chains below all came from one sample that was sequenced in a study of blood T cell repertoires in COVID-19. TCRdb's copy holds only in-frame clones and misses some; the assay was immunoSEQ multiplex PCR. The sample has 250,000 or so clones, roughly 83% seen once. Sequenced input: PBMCs or T cells enriched from blood (not recorded which). All receptors come from a woman in her forties or fifties who had recovered from COVID-19.

The sample holds one count of this clone. The chain is built from TRBV7-9 and TRBJ2-1; 8 nucleotides agree with TRBD2. V shed 4 bases and J 9 bases; nucleotides not matched to a gene: 8. The germline V gene encodes CDR1 SEHNR and CDR2 FQNEAQ (reference sequence). This CDR3 comprises 14 residues. The CDR3 loop is CASSYYGREGEQFF. As DNA, the CDR3 is TGTGCCAGCAGCTACTACGGACGGGAGGGTGAGCAGTTCTTC.

This rearrangement joins TRBV28 to TRBJ2-3; 7 positions agree with TRBD2. There are 16 residues in the CDR3. J lost 4 bases, V lost 5 bases, and 12 bases had no gene match. CDR1 and CDR2 (germline): MDHEN, SYDVKM. The CDR3 loop is CASSLNAGAGPDTQYF. The CDR3 DNA sequence: TGTGCCAGCAGTCTAAACGCGGGAGCCGGACCAGATACGCAGTATTTT.

V gene TRBV5-6 combines with J gene TRBJ2-1, with 7 bases that match TRBD2. CDR1 and CDR2 from the germline V gene are SGHDT and YYEEEE. Trimming cost V 0 bases and J 9 bases; bases outside gene matches: 9. The CDR3 covers 15 residues. The CDR3 DNA sequence: TGTGCCAGCAGCTTGGGACTAGCTGAAGTTAGTGAGCAGTTCTTC. This encodes CASSLGLAEVSEQFF.

The chain is built from TRBV12-3 or TRBV12-4 and TRBJ2-7; perhaps TRBD1 as D (6 bases). Trimming removed 8 bases from V and 3 bases from J, with 14 bases in between. The CDR3 is 13 amino acids. The CDR3 DNA reads TGTGCCAGCCGGCCAGGACAGTACTACGAGCAGTACTTC. It translates to CASRPGQYYEQYF.

J is TRBJ2-1 and V is TRBV7-6; 8 bases fit TRBD1. The CDR3 is 18 amino acids. CDR1 and CDR2 from the germline V gene are SGHVS and FNYEAQ. The V gene end was trimmed by 5 bases and the J gene end by 4 bases; junction bases not matched to a gene: 16. In nucleotides, the CDR3 is TGTGCCAGCAGCCCAGGGGTGGTTAGACAGGGGATTTACAATGAGCAGTTCTTC. This gives the protein CASSPGVVRQGIYNEQFF.

The V gene is TRBV4-1, the J gene TRBJ2-3; the D gene is possibly TRBD2 (5 bases). CDR1 MGHRA and CDR2 YSYEKL come from the germline V gene. The CDR3 is 12 amino acids. The V gene lost 2 bases and the J gene lost 10 bases, with 10 bases spanning the gap. CDR3 residues: CASSQSQEAQYF. In DNA form, the CDR3 reads TGCGCCAGCAGCCAATCGCAGGAGGCGCAGTATTTT.

This clone was counted once. The rearrangement joins TRBV4-1 to TRBJ1-1; D ambiguous. CDR3 length: 16 residues. In germline, CDR1 is MGHRA, CDR2 YSYEKL. V shed 4 bases and J shed 4 bases, with 19 bases lying between them. DNA of the CDR3: TGCGCCAGCAGCCCGACGCGGCCCGACGTGAGCACTGAAGCTTTCTTT. Translation: CASSPTRPDVSTEAFF.

The V gene is TRBV19, the J gene TRBJ2-2; 13 bases fit TRBD2. Trimming took 5 bases from V and 3 from J; bases not matched to a gene: 3. The CDR3 contains 16 residues. Germline loops: CDR1 LNHDA, CDR2 SQIVND (reference sequence). Here the CDR3 DNA reads TGTGCCAGTAGTGTGACTAGCGGGGGGCACACCGGGGAGCTGTTTTTT. Encoded protein: CASSVTSGGHTGELFF.

J is TRBJ2-3 and V is TRBV6-5; 7 nucleotides line up with TRBD2. V lost 8 bases to trimming and J lost 2 bases; unmatched junction nucleotides: 4. This CDR3 region has 13 residues. The V gene's germline CDR1 is MNHEY and CDR2 SVGAGI. CDR3 amino acids: CASESGVTDTQYF. CDR3 nucleotide sequence: TGTGCCAGCGAGAGCGGGGTCACAGATACGCAGTATTTT.